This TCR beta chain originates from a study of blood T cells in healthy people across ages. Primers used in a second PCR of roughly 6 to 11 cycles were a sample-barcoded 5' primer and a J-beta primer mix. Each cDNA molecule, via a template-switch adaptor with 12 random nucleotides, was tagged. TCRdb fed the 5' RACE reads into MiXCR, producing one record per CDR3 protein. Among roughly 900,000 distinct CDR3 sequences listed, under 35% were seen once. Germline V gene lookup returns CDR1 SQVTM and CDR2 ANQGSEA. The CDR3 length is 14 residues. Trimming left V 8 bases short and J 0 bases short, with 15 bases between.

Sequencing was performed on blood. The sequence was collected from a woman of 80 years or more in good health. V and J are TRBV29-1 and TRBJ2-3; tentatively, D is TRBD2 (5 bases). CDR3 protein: CSLTGRSSTDTQYF. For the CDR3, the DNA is TGCAGCTTAACGGGGAGATCCAGCACAGATACGCAGTATTTT.